A single sample is the source of the 19 T cell receptor beta chains below, sequenced in a study of T cell responses to AZD1222 COVID-19 vaccine. The table came from immunoSEQ multiplex PCR; TCRdb's copy has only in-frame clones and leaves some out. The table shows some 150,000 clones, with 90% occurring only once. The specimen was peripheral blood, collected on day 0 of AZD1222 vaccination. The receptors stem from an adult in good health.

This chain joins TRBV2 and TRBJ1-5; no firm D call. Trimming left V 5 bases short and J 5 bases short, with 28 bases between. This CDR3 region has 19 residues. Germline CDR1 and CDR2: SNHLY and FYNNEI. The CDR3 region is CASSTFPRLKGEPHQPQHF. In DNA, the CDR3 is TGTGCCAGCAGTACGTTCCCACGGCTAAAGGGTGAACCACATCAGCCCCAGCATTTT.

This CDR3 is CASTLNTGTNTGELFF. The DNA for the CDR3 is TGTGCCAGCACCCTAAACACGGGGACGAACACCGGGGAGCTGTTTTTT. The rearrangement joins TRBV7-3 to TRBJ2-2, with D perhaps matching TRBD2 (5 bases). Germline CDR1 and CDR2: SGHTA and FQGTGA. The CDR3 has 16 residues. V lost 7 bases and J 0 bases, leaving 15 bases between the germline ends.

This clone came up once. This sequence joins TRBV5-4 and TRBJ2-1; 10 nucleotides align to TRBD2. Germline V gene lookup returns CDR1 SGHNT and CDR2 YYREEE (reference sequence). The CDR3 is made up of 16 amino acids. The junction had 4 bases not matched to a gene; V was cut back by 0 bases and J by 4 bases. CDR3 amino acids: CASSLGSGRTYNEQFF. The CDR3, as DNA: TGTGCCAGCAGCTTGGGTAGCGGGAGGACTTACAATGAGCAGTTCTTC. The whole variable domain, remainder taken from reference TRBV5-4 and TRBJ2-1, is ETGVTQSPTHLIKTRGQQVTLRCSSQSGHNTVSWYQQALGQGPQFIFQYYREEENGRGNFPPRFSGLQFPNYSSELNVNALELDDSALYLCASSLGSGRTYNEQFFGPGTRLTVL.

This clone has just a few counts. The CDR3 region is CATSRDPRQKNSPLHF. CDR3 sequence (DNA): TGTGCCACCAGCAGAGATCCGAGGCAGAAGAATTCACCCCTCCACTTT. This rearrangement joins TRBV15 to TRBJ1-6; D gene unclear. There are 16 residues in the CDR3. CDR1 is LNHNV, CDR2 YYDKDF, per germline (reference sequence). The V end lost 0 bases, the J end lost 7 bases, and 13 bases lay between the germline ends.

The chain employs TRBV15 and TRBJ1-1; D may be TRBD1 (6 bases). Germline loops: CDR1 LNHNV, CDR2 YYDKDF (reference sequence). CDR3 length equals 14 residues. Trimming cost V 1 base and J 3 bases, with 9 bases left between them. The DNA for the CDR3 is TGTGCCACCAGCAGAGCCCGGACAGACACTGAAGCTTTCTTT. This codes for CATSRARTDTEAFF.

The rearrangement joins TRBV15 to TRBJ1-1; 7 positions agree with TRBD1. Trimming cost V 1 base and J 0 bases; bases outside gene matches: 5. CDR3 size: 16 residues. Per germline, CDR1 LNHNV and CDR2 YYDKDF (reference sequence). Here the CDR3 DNA reads TGTGCCACCAGCAGAGGGGTGGACAGGTTGAACACTGAAGCTTTCTTT. Translating gives CATSRGVDRLNTEAFF.

The rearrangement links TRBV6-5 to TRBJ1-5, with TRBD1 matching over 7 bases. V shed 0 bases, J shed 5 bases, and the junction held 4 bases outside the gene matches. CDR3 length: 15 residues. Germline V gives CDR1 MNHEY, CDR2 SVGAGI. The CDR3 region is CASSYSSQGDQPQHF. Written as DNA, the CDR3 is TGTGCCAGCAGTTACTCGAGCCAGGGGGATCAGCCCCAGCATTTT.

The chain couples TRBV28 to TRBJ2-1; 7 bases agree with TRBD2. Germline trimming cut 8 bases from V and 6 bases from J; bases unmatched to any gene: 13. This CDR3 has 15 residues. Germline V gene data show CDR1 as MDHEN and CDR2 as SYDVKM. The CDR3 spells CASWVGGGRGNEQFF. Written as DNA, the CDR3 is TGTGCCAGCTGGGTCGGCGGCGGGAGAGGCAATGAGCAGTTCTTC.

The chain has TRBV10-3 and TRBJ2-1, with D unclear. V lost 0 bases to trimming and J lost 12 bases, with 15 bases between them. CDR3 length equals 14 residues. The germline CDR1 and CDR2 sequences are ENHRY and SYGVKD. The CDR3 nucleotides read TGTGCCATCAGTGAGTCGTCGAAAAATGTGGGGCAGTTCTTC. This gives the protein CAISESSKNVGQFF.

This chain connects TRBV3-1 (or the pseudogene TRBV3-2) to TRBJ1-3, with D possibly being TRBD1 (6 bases). Germline CDR1 LGHDT, CDR2 YNNKEL (reference sequence). Trimming removed 2 bases from V and 3 bases from J, with 11 bases in between. This CDR3 spans 15 amino acids. CDR3 sequence: CASSQPGEFGNTIYF. The DNA for the CDR3 is TGTGCCAGCAGCCAACCAGGGGAATTTGGAAACACCATATATTTT.

The chain recombines TRBV7-9 with TRBJ2-7, with unresolved D. In germline, CDR1 is SEHNR, CDR2 FQNEAQ (reference sequence). The CDR3 has 13 amino acids. Trimming stripped 2 bases from V and 2 bases from J, with 7 bases between. The CDR3 spells CASSLRTAYEQYF. The CDR3 DNA reads as TGTGCCAGCAGCTTACGGACGGCCTACGAGCAGTACTTC. Together with reference TRBV7-9 and TRBJ2-7, the CDR3 gives the full variable domain: DTGVSQNPRHKITKRGQNVTFRCDPISEHNRLYWYRQTLGQGPEFLTYFQNEAQLEKSRLLSDRFSAERPKGSFSTLEIQRTEQGDSAMYLCASSLRTAYEQYFGPGTRLTVT.

In this sample, this clone turned up a few times. The chain couples TRBV18 to TRBJ2-7, with 7 bases matching TRBD2. In germline, CDR1 is KGHSH, CDR2 LQKENI. The trim removed 3 bases at V and 6 bases at J, leaving 11 bases unmatched. This CDR3 contains 15 residues. The CDR3 DNA reads as TGTGCCAGCTCACCTAGGGAGGGTATCCAGGGCGAGCAGTACTTC. Translated, it gives CASSPREGIQGEQYF.

The genes are TRBV15 and TRBJ2-2; 7 nucleotides match TRBD1. Germline V gene lookup returns CDR1 LNHNV and CDR2 YYDKDF (reference sequence). This CDR3 contains 15 residues. V shed 5 bases and J 5 bases; nucleotides not matched to a gene: 8. The CDR3 loop is CATSFRSQGTGELFF. The CDR3 DNA sequence: TGTGCCACCAGCTTTCGTTCACAGGGGACCGGGGAGCTGTTTTTT.

The chain recombines TRBV27 with TRBJ1-2, with 7 nucleotides matching TRBD1. The CDR3 extends over 12 amino acids. From germline, CDR1 is MNHEY and CDR2 SMNVEV (reference sequence). With V trimmed by 5 bases and J by 6 bases, 3 bases remained unmatched. CDR3 protein: CASSDRVDGYTF. The DNA of the CDR3 is TGTGCCAGCAGTGACAGGGTTGATGGCTACACCTTC.

The V and J genes are TRBV6-2 or TRBV6-3 and TRBJ1-1; 7 positions agree with TRBD1. This CDR3 contains 14 residues. Germline CDR1 reads MNHEY; CDR2 reads SVGEGT. The junction had 14 bases not matched to a gene; V was cut back by 5 bases and J by 11 bases. The CDR3: CASSAYRDSFVAFF. CDR3 nucleotide sequence: TGTGCCAGCAGTGCCTACCGGGACAGTTTTGTTGCTTTCTTT.

V and J are TRBV28 and TRBJ2-4; 9 bases are a match to TRBD2. Germline CDR1 reads MDHEN; CDR2 reads SYDVKM. With V trimmed by 4 bases and J by 5 bases, 12 bases remained unmatched. The CDR3 covers 17 residues. The CDR3 here is CASSSPHRGGRENIQYF. For the CDR3, the DNA is TGTGCCAGCAGTTCCCCACATAGGGGCGGGAGGGAAAACATTCAGTACTTC. The full variable domain, rest sourced from reference TRBV28 and TRBJ2-4, is DVKVTQSSRYLVKRTGEKVFLECVQDMDHENMFWYRQDPGLGLRLIYFSYDVKMKEKGDIPEGYSVSREKKERFSLILESASTNQTSMYLCASSSPHRGGRENIQYFGAGTRLSVL.

The rearrangement uses TRBV7-2 and TRBJ1-2; 9 nucleotides match TRBD1. Germline CDR1 reads SGHTA; CDR2 reads FQGNSA. This CDR3 contains 15 residues. V lost 5 bases and J lost 6; bases outside the gene matches: 10. CDR3 nucleotides: TGTGCCAGCAGCAGACGGACAGGGGCGATCGATGGCTACACCTTC. Protein sequence: CASSRRTGAIDGYTF.

This clone was seen a handful of times. The rearrangement links TRBV12-3 or TRBV12-4 to TRBJ1-1, with D perhaps matching TRBD1 (6 bases). V lost 5 bases to trimming and J lost 13 bases, with 14 bases between them. This CDR3 contains 11 residues. CDR3 coding DNA: TGTGCCAGCAGTATCGGGACATTTGATTTCTTT. Translated: CASSIGTFDFF.

The V call is TRBV6-5, the J call TRBJ1-5; D gene uncertain. The V and J ends lost 3 bases and 3 bases respectively, with 12 bases between them. The CDR3 totals 15 residues. Germline-derived CDR1 and CDR2 are MNHEY and SVGAGI. CDR3 DNA: TGTGCCAGCAGTTATGCCGACACCGCCAATCAGCCCCAGCATTTT. Translating it yields CASSYADTANQPQHF.